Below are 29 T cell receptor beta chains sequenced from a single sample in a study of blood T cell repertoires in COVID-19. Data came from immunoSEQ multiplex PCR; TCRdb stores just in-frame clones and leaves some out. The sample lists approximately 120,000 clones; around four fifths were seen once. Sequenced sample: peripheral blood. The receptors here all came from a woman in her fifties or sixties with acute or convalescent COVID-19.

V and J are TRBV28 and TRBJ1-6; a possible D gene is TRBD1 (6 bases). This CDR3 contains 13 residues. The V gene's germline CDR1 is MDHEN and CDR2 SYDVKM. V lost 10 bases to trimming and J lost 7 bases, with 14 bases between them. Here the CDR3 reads CATGDRKNSPLHF. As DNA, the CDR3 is TGTGCCACGGGCGACAGGAAAAATTCACCCCTCCACTTT.

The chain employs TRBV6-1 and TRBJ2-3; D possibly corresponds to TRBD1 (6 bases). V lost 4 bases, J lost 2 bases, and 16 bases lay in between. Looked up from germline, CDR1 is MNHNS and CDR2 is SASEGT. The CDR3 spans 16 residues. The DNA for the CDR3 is TGTGCCAGCAGTGGGGGGCTAGGGGTTTACACAGATACGCAGTATTTT. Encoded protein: CASSGGLGVYTDTQYF.

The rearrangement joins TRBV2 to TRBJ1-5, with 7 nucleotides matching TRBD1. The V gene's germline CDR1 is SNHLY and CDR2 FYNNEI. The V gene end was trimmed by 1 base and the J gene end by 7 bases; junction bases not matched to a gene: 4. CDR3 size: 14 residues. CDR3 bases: TGTGCCAGCAGTGAAGGAACAGGGGCGCAGCCCCAGCATTTT. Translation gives CASSEGTGAQPQHF.

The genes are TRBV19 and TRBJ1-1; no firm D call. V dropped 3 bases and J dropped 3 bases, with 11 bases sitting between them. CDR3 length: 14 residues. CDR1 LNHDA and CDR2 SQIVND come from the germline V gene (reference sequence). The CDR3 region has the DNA TGTGCCAGTAGTATGGCCAGGCTACACACTGAAGCTTTCTTT. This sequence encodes CASSMARLHTEAFF. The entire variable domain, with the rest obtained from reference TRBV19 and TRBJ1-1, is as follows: DGGITQSPKYLFRKEGQNVTLSCEQNLNHDAMYWYRQDPGQGLRLIYYSQIVNDFQKGDIAEGYSVSREKKESFPLTVTSAQKNPTAFYLCASSMARLHTEAFFGQGTRLTVV.

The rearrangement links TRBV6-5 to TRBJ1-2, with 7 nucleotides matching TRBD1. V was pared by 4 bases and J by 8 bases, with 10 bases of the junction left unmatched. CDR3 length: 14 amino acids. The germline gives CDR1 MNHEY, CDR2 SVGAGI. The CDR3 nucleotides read TGTGCCAGCAGTTCCCAGGGACAGTCTGGCGGCTACACCTTC. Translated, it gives CASSSQGQSGGYTF.

CDR3 amino acids: CASSPRDSNEKLFF. Written as DNA, the CDR3 is TGTGCCAGCAGCCCCCGGGATTCTAATGAAAAACTGTTTTTT. The V and J genes are TRBV11-2 and TRBJ1-4; D unresolved. Germline CDR1 and CDR2: SGHAT and FQNNGV. V was trimmed by 5 bases and J by 3 bases, leaving 10 bases between them. There are 14 residues in the CDR3.

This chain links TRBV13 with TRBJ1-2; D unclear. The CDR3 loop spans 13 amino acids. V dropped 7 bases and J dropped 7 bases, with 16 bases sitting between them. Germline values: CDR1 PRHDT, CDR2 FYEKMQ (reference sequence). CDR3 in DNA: TGTGCCAGCAACCCGGTGAGGCGCGTTGGCTACACCTTC. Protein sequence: CASNPVRRVGYTF.

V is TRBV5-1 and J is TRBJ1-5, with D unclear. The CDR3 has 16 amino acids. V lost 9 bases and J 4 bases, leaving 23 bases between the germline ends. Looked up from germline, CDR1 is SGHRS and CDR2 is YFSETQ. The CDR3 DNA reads TGCGCCAACCTGCTGCCTGGGCCGTGGATGAATCAGCCCCAGCATTTT. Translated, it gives CANLLPGPWMNQPQHF.

The CDR3 DNA is TGTGCCAGCACCGGACAGCTGACCACTGAAGCTTTCTTT. Its protein is CASTGQLTTEAFF. The V call is TRBV6-5, the J call TRBJ1-1, with D perhaps TRBD1 (6 bases). The V end was cut by 7 bases, the J end by 4 bases, with 13 bases between. This CDR3 is 13 amino acids long. Germline CDR1 is MNHEY and CDR2 is SVGAGI.

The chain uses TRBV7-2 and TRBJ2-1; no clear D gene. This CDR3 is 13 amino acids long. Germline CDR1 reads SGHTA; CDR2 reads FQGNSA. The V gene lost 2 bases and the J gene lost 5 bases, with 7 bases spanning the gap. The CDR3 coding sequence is TGTGCCAGCAGCTTACTCGAGAACAATGAGCAGTTCTTC. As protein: CASSLLENNEQFF.

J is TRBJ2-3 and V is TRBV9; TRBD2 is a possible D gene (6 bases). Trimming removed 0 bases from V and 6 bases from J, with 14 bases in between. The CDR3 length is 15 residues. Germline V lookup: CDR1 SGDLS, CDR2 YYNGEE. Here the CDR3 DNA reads TGTGCCAGCAGCGTAGCCGGGAGCTGGGGGGATACGCAGTATTTT. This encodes CASSVAGSWGDTQYF. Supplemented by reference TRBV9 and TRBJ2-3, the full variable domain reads DSGVTQTPKHLITATGQRVTLRCSPRSGDLSVYWYQQSLDQGLQFLIQYYNGEERAKGNILERFSAQQFPDLHSELNLSSLELGDSALYFCASSVAGSWGDTQYFGPGTRLTVL.

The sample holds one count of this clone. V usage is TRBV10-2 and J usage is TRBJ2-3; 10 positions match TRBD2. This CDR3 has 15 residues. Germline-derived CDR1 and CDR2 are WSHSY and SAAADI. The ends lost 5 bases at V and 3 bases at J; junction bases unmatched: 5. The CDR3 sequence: CASSLAGGGTDTQYF. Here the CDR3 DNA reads TGCGCCAGCAGTTTAGCGGGAGGAGGGACAGATACGCAGTATTTT.

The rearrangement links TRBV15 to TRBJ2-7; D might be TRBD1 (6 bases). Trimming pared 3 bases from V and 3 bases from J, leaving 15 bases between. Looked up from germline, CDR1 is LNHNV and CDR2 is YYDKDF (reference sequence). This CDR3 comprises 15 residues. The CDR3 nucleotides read TGTGCCACCAGCAGGGGTCGAGGGGGAAACTACGAGCAGTACTTC. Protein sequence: CATSRGRGGNYEQYF.

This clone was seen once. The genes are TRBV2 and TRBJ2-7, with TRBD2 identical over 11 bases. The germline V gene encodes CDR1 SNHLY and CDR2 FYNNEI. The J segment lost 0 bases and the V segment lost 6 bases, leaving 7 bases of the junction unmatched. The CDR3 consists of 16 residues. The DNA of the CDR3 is TGTGCCAGCAGCGTTCTAGCGGGGGGCCCCTCCTACGAGCAGTACTTC. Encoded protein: CASSVLAGGPSYEQYF.

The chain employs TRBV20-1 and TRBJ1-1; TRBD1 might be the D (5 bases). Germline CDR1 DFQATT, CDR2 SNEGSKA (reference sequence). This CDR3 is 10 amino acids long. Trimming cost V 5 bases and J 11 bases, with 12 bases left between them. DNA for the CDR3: TGCAGTGCTGGGGGGAATAGGGCTTTCTTT. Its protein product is CSAGGNRAFF.

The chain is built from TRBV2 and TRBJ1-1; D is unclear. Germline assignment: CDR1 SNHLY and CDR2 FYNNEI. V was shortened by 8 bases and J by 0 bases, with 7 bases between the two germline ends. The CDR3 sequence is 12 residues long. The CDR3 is CASRQMNTEAFF. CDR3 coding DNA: TGTGCCAGCCGACAAATGAACACTGAAGCTTTCTTT.

CDR3 nucleotide sequence: TGTGCCAGTATAGGGACTAGCGGGAGAAATGAGCAGTTCTTC. It is translated as CASIGTSGRNEQFF. V gene TRBV19 combines with J gene TRBJ2-1; 14 bases map to TRBD2. Germline V gene lookup returns CDR1 LNHDA and CDR2 SQIVND (reference sequence). The V and J ends lost 7 bases and 7 bases, in that order; junction bases with no gene match: 3. The CDR3 length is 14 residues.

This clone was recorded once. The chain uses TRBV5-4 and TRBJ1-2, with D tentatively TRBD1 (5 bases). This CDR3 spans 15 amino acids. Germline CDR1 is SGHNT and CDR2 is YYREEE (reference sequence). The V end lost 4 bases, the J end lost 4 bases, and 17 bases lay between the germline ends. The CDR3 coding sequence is TGTGCCAGCAGCGCCTACGGGACTGGTCCCTATGGCTACACCTTC. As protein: CASSAYGTGPYGYTF.

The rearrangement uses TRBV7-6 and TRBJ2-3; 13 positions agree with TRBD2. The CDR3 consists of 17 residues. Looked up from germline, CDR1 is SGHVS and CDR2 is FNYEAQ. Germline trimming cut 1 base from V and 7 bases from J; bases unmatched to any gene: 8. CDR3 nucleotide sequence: TGTGCCAGCAGCTTAGGGGGGACTAGCGGGATGTTGAATACGCAGTATTTT. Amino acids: CASSLGGTSGMLNTQYF.

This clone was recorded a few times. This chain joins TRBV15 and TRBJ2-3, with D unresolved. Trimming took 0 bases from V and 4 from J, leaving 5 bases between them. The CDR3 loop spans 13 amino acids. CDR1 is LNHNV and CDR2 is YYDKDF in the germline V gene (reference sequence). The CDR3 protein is CATSRDVADTQYF. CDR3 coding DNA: TGTGCCACCAGCAGAGATGTAGCAGATACGCAGTATTTT.

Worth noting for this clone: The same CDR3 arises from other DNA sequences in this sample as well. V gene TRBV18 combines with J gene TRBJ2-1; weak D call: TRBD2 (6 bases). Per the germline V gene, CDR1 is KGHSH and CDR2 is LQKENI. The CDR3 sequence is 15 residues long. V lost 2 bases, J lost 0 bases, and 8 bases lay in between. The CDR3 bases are TGTGCCAGCTCACCAGGGACTGGCTCCTACAATGAGCAGTTCTTC. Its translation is CASSPGTGSYNEQFF.

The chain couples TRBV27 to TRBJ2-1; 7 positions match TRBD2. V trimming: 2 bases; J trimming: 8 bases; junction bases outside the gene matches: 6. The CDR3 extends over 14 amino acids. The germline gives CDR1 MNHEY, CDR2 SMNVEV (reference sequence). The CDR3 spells CASSLDGTIDEQFF. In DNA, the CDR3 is TGTGCCAGCAGTTTAGATGGGACTATCGATGAGCAGTTCTTC.

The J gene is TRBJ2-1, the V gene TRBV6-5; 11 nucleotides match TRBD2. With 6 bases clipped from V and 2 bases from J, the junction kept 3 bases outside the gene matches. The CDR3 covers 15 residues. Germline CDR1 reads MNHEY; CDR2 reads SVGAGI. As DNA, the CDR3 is TGTGCCAGCAGAATTAGCGGGAGGGCCTACAATGAGCAGTTCTTC. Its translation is CASRISGRAYNEQFF.

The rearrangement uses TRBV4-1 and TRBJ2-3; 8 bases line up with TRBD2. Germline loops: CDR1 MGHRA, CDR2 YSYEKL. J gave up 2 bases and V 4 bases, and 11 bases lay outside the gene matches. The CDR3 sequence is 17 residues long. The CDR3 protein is CASSREVRGRHTDTQYF. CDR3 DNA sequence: TGCGCCAGCAGCCGGGAGGTCCGCGGGAGGCACACAGATACGCAGTATTTT.

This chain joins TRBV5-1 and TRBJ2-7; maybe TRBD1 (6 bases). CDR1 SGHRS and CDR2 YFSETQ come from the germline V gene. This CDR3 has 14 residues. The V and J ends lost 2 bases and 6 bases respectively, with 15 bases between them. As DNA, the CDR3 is TGCGCCAGCAGCTTCGGGAACCAGGGGTCCGAGCAGTACTTC. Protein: CASSFGNQGSEQYF.

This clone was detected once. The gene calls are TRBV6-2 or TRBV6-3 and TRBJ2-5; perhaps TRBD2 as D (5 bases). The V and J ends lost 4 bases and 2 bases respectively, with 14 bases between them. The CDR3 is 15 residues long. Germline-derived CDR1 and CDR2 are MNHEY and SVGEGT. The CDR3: CASSSGYGEQETQYF. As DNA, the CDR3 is TGTGCCAGCAGTTCCGGGTATGGGGAGCAAGAGACCCAGTACTTC.

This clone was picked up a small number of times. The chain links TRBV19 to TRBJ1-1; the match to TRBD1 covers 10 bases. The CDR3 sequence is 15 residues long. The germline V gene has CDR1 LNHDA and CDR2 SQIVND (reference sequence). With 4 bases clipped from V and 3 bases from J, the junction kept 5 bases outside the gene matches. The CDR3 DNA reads TGTGCCAGTAGTAACCCGGGACAGGGGTACACTGAAGCTTTCTTT. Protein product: CASSNPGQGYTEAFF.

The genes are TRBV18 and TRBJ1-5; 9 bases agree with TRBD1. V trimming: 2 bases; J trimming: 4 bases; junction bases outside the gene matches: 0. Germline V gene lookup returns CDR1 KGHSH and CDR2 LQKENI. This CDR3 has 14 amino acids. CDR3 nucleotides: TGTGCCAGCTCACCAGGGACAGGGAATCAGCCCCAGCATTTT. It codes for CASSPGTGNQPQHF.

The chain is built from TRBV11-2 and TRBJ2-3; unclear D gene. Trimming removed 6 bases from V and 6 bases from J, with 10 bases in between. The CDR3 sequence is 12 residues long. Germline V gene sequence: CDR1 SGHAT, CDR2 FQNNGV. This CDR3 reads CASRSNGDTQYF. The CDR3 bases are TGTGCCAGCAGGTCAAACGGTGATACGCAGTATTTT.